This T cell receptor (beta chain) came from a study of T cell responses to AZD1222 COVID-19 vaccine. Comment on this clone: Antigen: not known.

Study conclusions and caveats: Spike-specific TCR breadth and depth grew following two AZD1222 doses.

Germline V lookup: CDR1 DFQATT, CDR2 SNEGSKA (reference sequence). V lost 3 bases to trimming and J lost 4 bases, with 9 bases between them. The CDR3 loop spans 13 amino acids. TCRdb keeps only in-frame clones here, not all; method: immunoSEQ multiplex PCR. The table records some 140,000 clones, under 95% of them present only once. The clonotype comes from an adult in good health. Sample: peripheral blood, taken on day 0 of AZD1222 vaccination. The chain couples TRBV20-1 to TRBJ2-2; D uncertain. The CDR3 region is CSASPQVTGELFF. The CDR3 region has the DNA TGCAGTGCTAGTCCGCAGGTCACCGGGGAGCTGTTTTTT.